Sequencing of this T cell receptor beta chain was carried out in a study of T cells in Graves' hyperthyroidism and ophthalmopathy (dated by TCRdb to about 2019). The study in broad terms: Peripheral blood samples were taken at the time of initial diagnosis, prior to any treatment. A discovery cohort of approximately 97 patients, 43 with Graves' ophthalmopathy and approximately 55 with stable Graves' hyperthyroidism, was used to find distinguishing TCR V-J signatures. Prospective prediction of ophthalmopathy was tested in an independent validation cohort of 18 to 20 hyperthyroidism patients and some 17 patients who later progressed to ophthalmopathy. The 95 to 100 discovery patients were divided at random into training and test sets in a 7:3 ratio. In addition, the study compared T-cell repertoires in thyroid tissue and in blood from a handful of Graves' hyperthyroidism patients. Following sampling, methimazole starting at 30 mg daily was given to hyperthyroidism patients, and high-dose intravenous methylprednisolone was given to ophthalmopathy patients. According to the paper, TCR Vbeta CDR3 sequencing was carried out on roughly 130 peripheral blood samples, which came from some 41 ophthalmopathy, under 85 hyperthyroidism and about 17 progressor patients. General conclusions and limits of the study: In validation, the model predicted progression to ophthalmopathy with 55% to 71% sensitivity and around 72% specificity, a median of 6.5 months before onset. Sample size was not statistically predetermined, and blinding of investigators to group allocation was not performed. Blood samples also contained most of the expanded thyroid clonotypes (frequency above 0.001), which suggests that blood repertoires may reflect thyroid immune responses. A 13 V-J signature model separated ophthalmopathy from stable hyperthyroidism, with over 85% sensitivity and around 84% specificity in cross-validation and 80%/75% in testing.

Graves' hyperthyroidism was defined as stable when no progression to ophthalmopathy occurred over 18 months of follow-up. Hyperthyroidism patients were newly diagnosed, with disease duration under 2 months, and aged 18 to 65 years. Any patient with an uncontrolled infection, another autoimmune disease, pregnancy or lactation was excluded. Diagnoses were established on the basis of clinical symptoms, serum thyroxine and TRAb, thyroid ultrasound, and orbital computed tomography. PBMCs were isolated from about 9 ml of fresh peripheral blood by Ficoll-Paque density gradient centrifugation. Total RNA was extracted with Trizol reagent, and quality was checked on an Agilent 2100 Bioanalyzer. Amplification of TCR beta CDR3 regions was carried out from RNA transcripts. The first round of RT-PCR for the TCR CDR3 was performed with the HTBI primer set and the Qiagen OneStep RT-PCR kit. A second multiplex PCR round built the libraries, followed by size selection and purification. Libraries were sequenced paired-end with 100 bp reads on an Illumina HiSeq2000. Per the authors' processing: SOAPnuke was used to process the raw data, with reads discarded if the reads contained adapters or uncalled bases, had a mean Phred below 15, or lacked an exact constant-primer or identifier match. COPE v1.2.5 was used to merge high-quality paired reads, and clonotypes were defined as unique nucleotide sequences. Clonotypes were aligned to IMGT TRBV, TRBD and TRBJ reference segments using MiTCR v1.1. The analysis included only V-J combinations with a frequency above 0.0001, which together covered 99.2% of the repertoires. The TCS score was defined as the ratio of F50 (clonal expansion) to E x V (chaos), calculated using BLOSUM62-based TCRdist between CDR3 peptides within each V-J. Welch's t-statistics and random forest reduced some 510 V-J features to roughly 13, which were used in a naive Bayes classifier (R e1071). TCRdb trimmed the raw reads at Q25, called clones with MiXCR and kept productive beta chains. All rows with the same CDR3 protein become a single entry with the most common DNA and genes. For this entry, the V and J calls and clone size follow TCRdb and not the study's own pipeline. This sample is represented by 200,000 or so distinct CDR3 sequences; roughly a sixth of them were singletons. About half of the sample is in the top ten clones.

This clonotype was counted between two and nine times. What this receptor recognizes is not known. No base quality information exists; no much larger clone differs at one position. After removal of 1 base from V and 5 bases from J, the junction retains 10 bases not matched to a gene. CDR3 length: 16 amino acids, cysteine to phenylalanine. Only the CDR3 DNA stays, 48 bases, in frame from base 1. Based on the germline V gene, the CDR1 and CDR2 sequences are MGHRA and YSYEKL. The V and J genes are TRBV4-1 and TRBJ2-5; 7 central bases correspond to TRBD2. The source is a woman in her 50s with Graves' hyperthyroidism. The sample comprised blood. CDR3 protein: CASSQVVGRVTETQYF. The DNA sequence reads TGCGCCAGCAGCCAAGTGGTAGGGAGGGTGACCGAGACCCAGTACTTC.